A selection of T cell receptor beta chains follows, all from one sample in a study of T cell repertoires in cytomegalovirus infection. TCRdb recomputed calls from the reads with MiXCR, one row per CDR3 protein. The sample holds 250,000 to 300,000 distinct CDR3 sequences, about a sixth seen once. Sequencing used CD8+ T cells from PBMCs. These receptors all stem from a human donor in good health (CMV status not recorded). Some clones in this sample may be carry-over from other donors' samples. The CDR3 runs from the conserved cysteine through the conserved F or W. A D gene is named only where the DNA matches it firmly. A clone size is listed for some rows: how often the clone was seen (once, few, many), or a class if it is expanded.

d_call	j_call	clone_size	v_call	cdr3_nt	cdr3_aa
NA	TRBJ2-3	many	TRBV7-8	TGTGCCAGCAGCTCCCTGGGAGATACGCAGTATTTT	CASSSLGDTQYF
TRBD1	TRBJ1-2	many	TRBV7-2	TGTGCCAGCAGCAGTCGGGACAGGGAGGATTCTAACTATGGCTACACCTTC	CASSSRDREDSNYGYTF
TRBD1	TRBJ2-1	few	TRBV6-1	TGTGCCAGCAGGCTGACAGCCGGGACAGGGGATAGGAATGAGCAGTTCTTC	CASRLTAGTGDRNEQFF
NA	TRBJ2-1	once	TRBV19	TGTGCCAGTAGTATAGGACCCCCTCCGGGACCCACATACAATGAGCAGTTCTTC	CASSIGPPPGPTYNEQFF
NA	TRBJ2-5	many	TRBV7-8	TGTGCCAGCAGCTTAGTTGGGACCATACAAGAGACCCAGTACTTC	CASSLVGTIQETQYF
NA	TRBJ1-5	few	TRBV27	TGTGCCAGCAGTGGGGCAGGGATTGCCAATCAGCCCCAGCATTTT	CASSGAGIANQPQHF
NA	TRBJ2-3	once	TRBV12-3/TRBV12-4	TGTGCCAGCAGAGAGGCGCTCCCTACAGATACGCAGTATTTT	CASREALPTDTQYF
TRBD1	TRBJ2-1	NA	TRBV2	TGTGCCAGCAGTGGAAACAGGGGGCGTAAGTTCTTC	CASSGNRGRKFF
NA	TRBJ2-5	few	TRBV9	TGTGCCAGCAGCGTGGGTTGGAGTGAGACTCGAGAGACCCAGTACTTC	CASSVGWSETRETQYF
NA	TRBJ2-5	NA	TRBV15	TGTGCCACCAGCCCAGGGAGAGGGTTCCTACAAGAGACCCAGTACTTC	CATSPGRGFLQETQYF
NA	TRBJ1-5	many	TRBV20-1	TGCAGTGCAAAGGACCGGACGGACACGGACTATAGCAATCAGCCCCAGCATTTT	CSAKDRTDTDYSNQPQHF
NA	TRBJ2-1	NA	TRBV6-2/TRBV6-3	TGTGCCAGCAGTTACGATGCGAGCTCCTACAATGAGCAGTTCTTC	CASSYDASSYNEQFF
TRBD1	TRBJ1-5	few	TRBV12-3/TRBV12-4	TGTGCCAGCAGAGACAGGGGTAGCAATCAGCCCCAGCATTTT	CASRDRGSNQPQHF
NA	TRBJ1-5	many	TRBV7-4	TGTGCCAGCAGCTTAAGGGGGTCGTTTAATCAGCCCCAGCATTTT	CASSLRGSFNQPQHF
TRBD2	TRBJ2-1	NA	TRBV7-2	TGTGCCAGCAGCTTAGTTCATCAGGGACTAGTCAACAATGAGCAGTTCTTC	CASSLVHQGLVNNEQFF
NA	TRBJ1-2	NA	TRBV5-6	TGTGCCAGCAGCCCACCGGGGTATGGCTATGGCTACACCTTC	CASSPPGYGYGYTF
TRBD1	TRBJ2-7	few	TRBV12-3/TRBV12-4	TGTGCCAGCAGTTTCACCGGGACAGGGTCTTCCTACGAGCAGTACTTC	CASSFTGTGSSYEQYF
NA	TRBJ1-5	NA	TRBV29-1	TGCAGCGTTGGAGAGGGGCCCAATCAGCCCCAGCATTTT	CSVGEGPNQPQHF
NA	TRBJ2-7	NA	TRBV27	TGTGCCAGCAGTCCCCGGGAGAGGCCGGTCTCCTACGAGCAGTACTTC	CASSPRERPVSYEQYF
TRBD2	TRBJ2-7	NA	TRBV2	TGTACCAGCAGTGAGGGGACTAGCGGCGGCGACGAGCAGTACTTC	CTSSEGTSGGDEQYF
NA	TRBJ1-2	few	TRBV3-1	TGTGCCAGCAGCCAAGGGGGCAGGCCCTTTGGCTATGGCTACACCTTC	CASSQGGRPFGYGYTF
TRBD1	TRBJ2-7	few	TRBV7-9	TGTGCCAGCAGCTCGACAGGGGTGAGGAACGAGCAGTACTTC	CASSSTGVRNEQYF
NA	TRBJ1-2	few	TRBV7-8	TGTGCCAGCAGCCCCGGGTGGGGATCTAACTATGGCTACACCTTC	CASSPGWGSNYGYTF
NA	TRBJ1-4	few	TRBV12-3/TRBV12-4	TGTGCCAGCAGTAAGGGGCGGGCAACTAATGAAAAACTGTTTTTT	CASSKGRATNEKLFF
NA	TRBJ1-1	NA	TRBV19	TGTGCCAGTAATGACGGGTACAGCCAGGCCACTGAAGCTTTCTTT	CASNDGYSQATEAFF
NA	TRBJ2-4	few	TRBV20-1	TGCAGTGCTAGAGATGGCAGTACGGGCATTCAGTACTTC	CSARDGSTGIQYF
TRBD1	TRBJ2-2	many	TRBV11-2	TGTGCCAGCAGCGCAGGGGGCACCGGGGAGCTGTTTTTT	CASSAGGTGELFF
TRBD1	TRBJ2-1	many	TRBV6-1	TGTGCCAGCAGTGAACGACAGGGGGCTAGGAATGAGCAGTTCTTC	CASSERQGARNEQFF
NA	TRBJ2-2	NA	TRBV6-5	TGTGCCAGCAGTCTCAGGTCCGGAACCGGGGAGCTGTTTTTT	CASSLRSGTGELFF
NA	TRBJ2-1	many	TRBV7-2	TGTGCCAGCAGCTTAGAGGGCGGTGCCCTGAGCTCCTACAATGAGCAGTTCTTC	CASSLEGGALSSYNEQFF
NA	TRBJ2-2	few	TRBV6-6	TGTGCCAGCACCCCATTGGCCGGGGAGCTGTTTTTT	CASTPLAGELFF
NA	TRBJ1-2	few	TRBV10-3	TGTGCCATCAGTGATGACAATCAAGGGGACCGCTATGGCTACACCTTC	CAISDDNQGDRYGYTF
NA	TRBJ2-2	many	TRBV10-3	TGTGCCATCAGTGTACCCACCGGGGAGCTGTTTTTT	CAISVPTGELFF
NA	TRBJ2-1	NA	TRBV7-9	TGTGCCAGCAGCCACCCGTACCAAGGAAGCTCCTACAATGAGCAGTTCTTC	CASSHPYQGSSYNEQFF
TRBD1	TRBJ1-2	few	TRBV29-1	TGCAGCGTCCCGTCGTGGGGACAGGGTGACTATGGCTACACCTTC	CSVPSWGQGDYGYTF
NA	TRBJ2-5	NA	TRBV4-1	TGCGCCAGCAGCCACAATCCGAATCTGGGGTTGGAGACCCAGTACTTC	CASSHNPNLGLETQYF
TRBD2	TRBJ2-1	NA	TRBV29-1	TGCAGCGTCCCAACTAGCGGGCGGACGTATGAGCAGTTCTTC	CSVPTSGRTYEQFF
NA	TRBJ2-2	NA	TRBV13	TGTGCCAGCAGCTTAGGGAGGCAGGGGTCCACCGGGGAGCTGTTTTTT	CASSLGRQGSTGELFF
NA	TRBJ1-6	NA	TRBV20-1	TGCAGTGCTAGAGATCCTGAGACAGCTAATTCACCCCTCCACTTT	CSARDPETANSPLHF
TRBD1	TRBJ1-1	NA	TRBV20-1	TGCAGTGCAAGACAGGGTGGGGTGAACACTGAAGCTTTCTTT	CSARQGGVNTEAFF
TRBD2	TRBJ2-3	few	TRBV6-5	TGTGCCAGCAGTTACGGTCTAGGGACTAGCGGTAGCACAGATACGCAGTATTTT	CASSYGLGTSGSTDTQYF
NA	TRBJ1-2	NA	TRBV25-1	TGTGCCAGCAGTGAAGAAGGGACGTACTACTATGGCTACACCTTC	CASSEEGTYYYGYTF
NA	TRBJ1-4	NA	TRBV28	TGTGCCAGCAGTCTCCCCTCCGGGACAACTAATGAAAAACTGTTTTTT	CASSLPSGTTNEKLFF
TRBD2	TRBJ2-1	NA	TRBV7-6	TGTGCCAGCAGCTTAGTTCGGGGGGGCCTCGATGAGCAGTTCTTC	CASSLVRGGLDEQFF
NA	TRBJ2-7	many	TRBV7-9	TGTGCCAGCAGCTCCCAGACAGCCTACGAGCAGTACTTC	CASSSQTAYEQYF